This T cell receptor (beta chain) appears in the sequencing data of a study of Ad26.COV2.S vaccination and SARS-CoV-2 variants. Profiled with immunoSEQ multiplex PCR; TCRdb holds only in-frame clones, not every one. The sample gives fewer than 800,000 clones, around 90% of which show up once; over 1.3% is in the top ten. Treatment noted: over 15 received Ad26.COV2.S at low or high dose, single or two shots; about 5 received placebo; per-sample allocation not given. The samples date from day 63 after the first vaccine or placebo injection. At a Boston site, the person donating was an adult of 18-55 years. Whole-study findings and limits: Vaccinated individuals (as opposed to placebo recipients) had higher spike-specific TCR breadth.

V gave up 0 bases and J gave up 3 bases, with 15 bases separating them. CDR1 and CDR2 (germline): SGHNT, YYREEE (reference sequence). CDR3 length: 16 residues. Worth noting for this clone: Its specificity is not known.

The V call is TRBV5-4, the J call TRBJ2-5; D is unclear. The origin of this receptor is a person aged 18-60 years who received the Ad26.COV2.S COVID-19 vaccine or a placebo. This specimen was peripheral blood, taken in a trial of Ad26.COV2.S vaccine versus placebo. The CDR3 DNA reads as TGTGCCAGCAGCTTGGTTACGGCGGTCAGGAAAGAGACCCAGTACTTC. This encodes CASSLVTAVRKETQYF.